This T cell receptor beta chain stems from a study of cytomegalovirus exposure and HLA in healthy donors listed by TCRdb under 2017. Looking at the study overall: A later analysis indicated that the roughly 130 validation repertoires were generated on the platform also employed for the 666 repertoires of the first cohort. To predict cytomegalovirus infection status, the study combined high-throughput TCR immunosequencing, statistical association of individual TCRs with disease status, and machine learning. The study was designed to test whether signatures of past pathogen exposure could be identified by cataloging public T cell receptors. In addition to the first cohort of 650 to 750 subjects, a separate validation cohort of 120 different subjects was used.

The donors were included in the validation cohort of some 120 subjects, a group kept apart from the approximately 670-subject first cohort. The protocol used for the library was the immunoSEQ multiplex PCR assay. Processing in the source paper ran as follows. To diagnose cytomegalovirus status from the catalog of TCR beta chain sequences, a statistical classification framework was built. TCRdb stores this immuneACCESS table with in-frame sequences only. Part of the clones is absent; in the studies checked, under half of the shortfall reflects unresolved V genes, and no reason is known for the rest. D and trimming were read from the DNA, whereas the V and J calls and clone size are those reported in that table. The sample table lists 50,000 or so clones, 94% of them with a count of one. The ten largest clones capture approximately 8.1% of the sample. Trimming at the junction amounts to 2 bases on V and 3 bases on J, and the germline ends lie 11 bases apart. The CDR3 runs 14 residues from the cysteine to the phenylalanine. Here the CDR3 DNA is all that survives: 42 bases in frame from base 1.

Notes on this clone: Its binding antigen is unknown. The input lacks base qualities; no much larger clone sits a single base away.

Findings and caveats that apply to the study as a whole: All 120 or so repertoires were used to score co-occurrence in the validation cohort in a later analysis, because that analysis had no HLA typing for the cohort. Most TCR sequences were observed very rarely across donors, whereas some public TCRs were present in many individuals. The classifier was reported to diagnose cytomegalovirus status with high specificity and sensitivity in both the original and validation cohorts. In vitro tests confirmed that a few of the cytomegalovirus-associated TCR beta chains recognize cytomegalovirus antigens. The study gave a list of around 170 TCR beta chains associated with cytomegalovirus. Subsequent analysis determined that TCRs grouped into clusters in the first cohort also showed a tendency toward co-occurrence across the 120 validation repertoires, and roughly 95% of cluster scores exceeded 0. According to the authors, the approach could potentially be generalized to other disease states and immunological phenotypes.

Sequencing input: PBMCs. The chain joins TRBV23-1 to TRBJ2-7; the D gene assignment is ambiguous. TRBV23-1 has ORF status, its function being uncertain. The clonotype originates from a young woman in good health and CMV-seropositive. The CDR3 has the sequence CASSQITPDYEQYF. The bases are TGCGCCAGCAGTCAAATCACCCCAGACTACGAGCAGTACTTC.